This T cell receptor beta chain stems from a study of T-cell memory formation after mild COVID-19. Study summary: There were largely donor-specific TCR clusters. The study's findings and limits: Some clones that responded turned up in pre-infection memory, which suggests that cross-reactive memory joined in. Clones contracting day 15 to 85 were balanced CD4/CD8; later expanders leaned CD4+.

Libraries for TCRalpha and TCRbeta carried sample barcodes and unique molecular identifiers via 5'RACE. Each CDR3 protein gets one entry after TCRdb re-called the 5' RACE reads with MiXCR. The sample includes 470,000 or so distinct CDR3 sequences, 18% seen only once; the top ten take about 12%. There are a few counts of this clonotype. What it binds is unknown. Germline V CDR1 and CDR2: SGHNT, YENEEA. The CDR3 has 16 amino acids. V lost 4 bases, J lost 2 bases, and 16 bases lay in between. The sample taken for sequencing was PBMCs or a T cell subset sorted from them (not recorded which). V and J are TRBV11-3 and TRBJ2-3, with D perhaps matching TRBD1 or TRBD2 (5 bases each). The clonotype comes from an adult woman who had mild COVID-19 (a few samples of this study predate the infection). Cell type and time point are not known. The chain's CDR3 is CASSSIYGAHTDTQYF. CDR3 nucleotides: TGTGCCAGCAGCTCGATTTACGGGGCCCACACAGATACGCAGTATTTT.